A selection of T cell receptor beta chains follows, all from one sample in a study of early T cells in non-severe SARS-CoV-2 infection. A single record per CDR3 protein comes from TCRdb applying MiXCR to the 5' RACE reads. The sample includes tens of thousands of distinct CDR3 sequences, 5.5% to 6.5% of them seen just once. Sequencing was performed on whole blood. The receptor set was obtained from an adult who was a healthcare worker with PCR-confirmed SARS-CoV-2 infection or an uninfected control (not recorded which). The CDR3 runs from the conserved cysteine through the conserved F or W. The D gene is left open where the match is weak. The size field is filled for only some rows; it gives once, few, many or a size class.

v_call,d_call,clone_size,j_call,cdr3_aa,cdr3_nt
TRBV3-1,TRBD2,many,TRBJ2-7,CASSEGTSGSHEQYF,TGTGCCAGCAGCGAAGGGACTAGCGGGAGCCACGAGCAGTACTTC
TRBV11-3,.,.,TRBJ2-7,CASSPGKAPYEQYF,TGTGCCAGCAGCCCCGGTAAGGCCCCCTACGAGCAGTACTTC
TRBV5-7,TRBD1,.,TRBJ2-4,CASSLDLMTGLRRNIQYF,TGTGCCAGCAGCTTGGATTTGATGACAGGGCTTAGGCGAAACATTCAGTACTTC
TRBV5-1,.,few,TRBJ2-1,CASSWGDSTNEQFF,TGCGCCAGCAGCTGGGGGGACAGCACCAATGAGCAGTTCTTC
TRBV20-1,.,many,TRBJ1-6,CSARGPSVGEGPLHF,TGCAGTGCTAGGGGACCGAGTGTTGGAGAGGGCCCCCTCCACTTT
TRBV12-3/TRBV12-4,TRBD2,.,TRBJ2-3,CASSFSGDRRSGGDTQYF,TGTGCCAGCAGCTTTAGCGGGGACCGGAGGAGTGGTGGAGATACGCAGTATTTT
TRBV6-5,.,many,TRBJ1-3,CATQDPFSGNTIYF,TGTGCCACCCAGGATCCATTCTCTGGAAACACCATATATTTT
TRBV6-4,.,many,TRBJ1-1,CASSDGENTEAFF,TGTGCCAGCAGTGACGGGGAGAACACTGAAGCTTTCTTT
TRBV20-1,.,few,TRBJ2-5,CSAREGRETQYF,TGCAGTGCTAGGGAGGGGAGAGAGACCCAGTACTTC
TRBV28,.,many,TRBJ2-7,CASSTNLEARYYEQYF,TGTGCCAGCAGTACCAATTTGGAGGCGCGCTACTACGAGCAGTACTTC
TRBV2,TRBD1,many,TRBJ2-7,CASRRDRVVYEQYF,TGTGCCAGCAGACGGGACAGGGTTGTCTACGAGCAGTACTTC
TRBV28,.,few,TRBJ2-5,CASSLRGPLYF,TGTGCCAGCAGTCTCCGGGGCCCGTTGTACTTC
TRBV28,.,few,TRBJ2-5,CASSWRDETQYF,TGTGCCAGCAGTTGGAGGGACGAGACCCAGTACTTC
TRBV12-3/TRBV12-4,.,once,TRBJ1-1,CASSPRTGAGEAFF,TGTGCCAGCAGTCCACGGACGGGAGCGGGCGAAGCTTTCTTT
TRBV10-3,.,few,TRBJ1-1,CAISESGQYMNTEAFF,TGTGCCATCAGTGAATCTGGACAGTACATGAACACTGAAGCTTTCTTT
TRBV20-1,TRBD1,few,TRBJ1-4,CSARDRGQGTNEKLFF,TGCAGTGCTAGGGACAGGGGGCAAGGCACTAATGAAAAACTGTTTTTT
TRBV20-1,TRBD1,few,TRBJ2-5,CSARVPGQGRETQYF,TGCAGTGCTAGAGTCCCGGGACAGGGTCGGGAGACCCAGTACTTC
TRBV19,TRBD1,few,TRBJ2-7,CASSPGTGTHEQYF,TGTGCCAGTAGTCCCGGGACAGGGACACACGAGCAGTACTTC
TRBV5-1,.,medium-sized,TRBJ2-7,CASSLASGTYSNEQYF,TGCGCCAGCAGCTTGGCTTCGGGGACTTACTCCAACGAGCAGTACTTC
TRBV6-5,.,many,TRBJ2-6,CASSYGGSGANVLTF,TGTGCCAGCAGTTACGGTGGCTCTGGGGCCAACGTCCTGACTTTC
TRBV29-1,TRBD1,many,TRBJ2-2,CSVRTGTGVTGELFF,TGCAGCGTACGGACCGGGACAGGGGTAACCGGGGAGCTGTTTTTT
TRBV11-2,.,many,TRBJ2-7,CASSLLPAGALGEQYF,TGTGCCAGCAGCTTACTTCCAGCAGGGGCGTTGGGTGAGCAGTACTTC
TRBV12-3/TRBV12-4,TRBD2,many,TRBJ2-3,CASSFHLAGGTRELISTDTQYF,TGTGCCAGCAGTTTTCACTTGGCGGGGGGCACCCGGGAACTGATTAGCACAGATACGCAGTATTTT
TRBV6-6,TRBD2,.,TRBJ2-1,CASSYERGSYNEQFF,TGTGCCAGCAGTTACGAGCGGGGGAGCTACAATGAGCAGTTCTTC
TRBV7-2,.,.,TRBJ2-7,CASSEYRHLGEQYF,TGTGCCAGCAGCGAATACCGACACCTCGGCGAGCAGTACTTC
TRBV6-1,.,many,TRBJ1-5,CASTHYSGNQPQHF,TGTGCCAGCACCCACTATTCGGGGAATCAGCCCCAGCATTTT
TRBV11-1,TRBD2,many,TRBJ2-6,CASSAGRTGANVLTF,TGTGCCAGCAGCGCCGGGAGGACTGGGGCCAACGTCCTGACTTTC
TRBV18,TRBD1,few,TRBJ1-2,CASSPRVDRANYGYTF,TGTGCCAGCTCACCACGGGTCGACAGGGCAAACTATGGCTACACCTTC
TRBV10-2,.,.,TRBJ1-5,CASSESGNQPQHF,TGCGCCAGCAGTGAGAGCGGTAATCAGCCCCAGCATTTT
TRBV3-1,.,many,TRBJ2-6,CASSLKVSGANVLTF,TGTGCCAGCAGCTTAAAGGTGTCTGGGGCCAACGTCCTGACTTTC
TRBV2,.,many,TRBJ2-5,CASSEGPGRETQYF,TGTGCCAGCAGTGAGGGTCCCGGCCGGGAGACCCAGTACTTC
TRBV7-2,TRBD2,many,TRBJ2-5,CASSLAPASGWETQYF,TGTGCCAGCAGCTTAGCCCCCGCTAGCGGTTGGGAGACCCAGTACTTC
TRBV11-2,.,many,TRBJ1-2,CASSSFGRNYGYTF,TGTGCCAGCAGCTCTTTTGGCAGGAACTATGGCTACACCTTC
TRBV4-2,TRBD2,many,TRBJ2-4,CASSQATSGVDIQYF,TGTGCCAGCAGCCAGGCCACTAGCGGGGTTGACATTCAGTACTTC
TRBV12-3/TRBV12-4,.,.,TRBJ2-3,CASSLGSGTDTQYF,TGTGCCAGCAGCTTAGGGTCTGGCACAGATACGCAGTATTTT